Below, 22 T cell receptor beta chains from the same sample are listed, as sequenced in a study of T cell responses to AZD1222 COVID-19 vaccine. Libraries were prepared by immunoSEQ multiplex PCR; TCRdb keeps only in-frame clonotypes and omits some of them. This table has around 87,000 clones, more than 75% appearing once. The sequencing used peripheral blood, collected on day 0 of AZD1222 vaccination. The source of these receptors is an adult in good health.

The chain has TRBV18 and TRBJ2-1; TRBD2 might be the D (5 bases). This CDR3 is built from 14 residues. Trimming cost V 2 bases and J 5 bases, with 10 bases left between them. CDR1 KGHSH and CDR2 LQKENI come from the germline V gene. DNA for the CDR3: TGTGCCAGCTCACCAGGACTTAGTAACAATGAGCAGTTCTTC. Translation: CASSPGLSNNEQFF.

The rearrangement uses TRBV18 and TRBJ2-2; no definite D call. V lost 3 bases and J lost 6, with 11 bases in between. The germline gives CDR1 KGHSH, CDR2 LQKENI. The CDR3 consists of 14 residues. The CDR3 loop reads CASSPSSPPGELFF. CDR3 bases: TGTGCCAGCTCACCCTCAAGCCCGCCCGGGGAGCTGTTTTTT.

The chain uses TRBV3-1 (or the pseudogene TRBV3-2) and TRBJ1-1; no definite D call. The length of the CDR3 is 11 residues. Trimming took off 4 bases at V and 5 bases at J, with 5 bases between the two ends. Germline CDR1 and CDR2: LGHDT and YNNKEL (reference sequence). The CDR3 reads CASSLETEAFF. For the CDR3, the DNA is TGTGCCAGCAGCCTAGAGACTGAAGCTTTCTTT.

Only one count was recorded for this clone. The CDR3 nucleotides are TGTGCCAGCAGCAAATATTCCAGGGCTTCGGGAGCAACTAATGAAAAACTGTTTTTT. Amino acids: CASSKYSRASGATNEKLFF. The chain employs TRBV21-1 and TRBJ1-4. TRBV21-1 corresponds to a pseudogene. The CDR3 sequence is 19 residues long.

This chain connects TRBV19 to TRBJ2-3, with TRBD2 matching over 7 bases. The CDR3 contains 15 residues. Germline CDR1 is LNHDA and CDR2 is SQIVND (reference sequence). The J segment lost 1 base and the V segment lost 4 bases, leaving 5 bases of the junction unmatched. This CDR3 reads CASSTTSLGTDTQYF. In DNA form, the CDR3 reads TGTGCCAGTAGTACGACTAGCTTGGGCACAGATACGCAGTATTTT.

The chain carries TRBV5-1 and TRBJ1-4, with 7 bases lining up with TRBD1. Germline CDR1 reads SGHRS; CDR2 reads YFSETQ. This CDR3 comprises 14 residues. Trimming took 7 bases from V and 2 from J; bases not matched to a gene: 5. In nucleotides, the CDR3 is TGCGCCAGCGGCCCGACAGGGACTAATGAAAAACTGTTTTTT. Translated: CASGPTGTNEKLFF.

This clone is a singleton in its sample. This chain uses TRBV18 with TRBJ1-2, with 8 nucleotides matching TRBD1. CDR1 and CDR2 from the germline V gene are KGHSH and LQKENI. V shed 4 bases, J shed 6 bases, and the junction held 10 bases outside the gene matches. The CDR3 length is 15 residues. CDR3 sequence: CASSRSGQGGDGYTF. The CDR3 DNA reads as TGTGCCAGCTCACGATCAGGACAGGGAGGTGATGGCTACACCTTC.

CDR3 coding DNA: TGTGCCAGCAGTTTACAGGGGGCGCGGGTTGGCTACACCTTC. Encoded protein: CASSLQGARVGYTF. The chain is built from TRBV6-5 and TRBJ1-2; the match to TRBD1 covers 9 bases. The germline gives CDR1 MNHEY, CDR2 SVGAGI. The CDR3 runs 14 residues. The trim removed 4 bases at V and 7 bases at J, leaving 7 bases unmatched.

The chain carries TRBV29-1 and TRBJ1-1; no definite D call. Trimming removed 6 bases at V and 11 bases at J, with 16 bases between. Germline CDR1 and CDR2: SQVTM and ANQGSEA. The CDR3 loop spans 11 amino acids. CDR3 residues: CSVQRRLGAFF. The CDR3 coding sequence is TGCAGCGTACAAAGGAGGCTCGGGGCTTTCTTT.

The CDR3 sequence is CASSPFRDGNIQYF. DNA of the CDR3: TGTGCCAGCTCACCATTCAGGGACGGAAACATTCAGTACTTC. The V gene is TRBV18, the J gene TRBJ2-4; D is possibly TRBD1 or TRBD2 (5 bases each). Trimming took 2 bases from V and 6 from J, leaving 11 bases between them. Per the germline V gene, CDR1 is KGHSH and CDR2 is LQKENI. The CDR3 runs to 14 residues.

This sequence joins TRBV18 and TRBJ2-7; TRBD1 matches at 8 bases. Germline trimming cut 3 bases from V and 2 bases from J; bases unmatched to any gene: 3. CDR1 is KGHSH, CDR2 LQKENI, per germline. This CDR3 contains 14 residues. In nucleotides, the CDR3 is TGTGCCAGCTCACCCGACAGGGGAACCTACGAGCAGTACTTC. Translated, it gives CASSPDRGTYEQYF.

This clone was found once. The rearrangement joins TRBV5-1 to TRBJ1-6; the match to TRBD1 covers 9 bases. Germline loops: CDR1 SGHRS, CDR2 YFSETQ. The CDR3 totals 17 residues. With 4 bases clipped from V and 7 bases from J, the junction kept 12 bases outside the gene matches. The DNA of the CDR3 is TGCGCCAGCAGCAACGTCCGGGACAGGGATCGCAATTCACCCCTCCACTTT. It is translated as CASSNVRDRDRNSPLHF.

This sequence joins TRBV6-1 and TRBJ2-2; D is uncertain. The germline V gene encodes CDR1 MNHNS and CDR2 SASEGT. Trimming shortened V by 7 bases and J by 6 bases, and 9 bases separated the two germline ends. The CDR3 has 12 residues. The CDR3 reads CASNAPPGELFF. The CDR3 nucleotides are TGTGCCAGCAACGCGCCCCCCGGGGAGCTGTTTTTT.

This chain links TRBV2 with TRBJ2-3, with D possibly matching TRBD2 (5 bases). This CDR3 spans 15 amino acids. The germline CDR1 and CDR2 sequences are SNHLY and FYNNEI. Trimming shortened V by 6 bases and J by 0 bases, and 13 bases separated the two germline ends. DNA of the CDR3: TGTGCCAGCAGGAGGGAGACTGGGAGCACAGATACGCAGTATTTT. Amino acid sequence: CASRRETGSTDTQYF. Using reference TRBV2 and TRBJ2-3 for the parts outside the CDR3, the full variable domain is EPEVTQTPSHQVTQMGQEVILRCVPISNHLYFYWYRQILGQKVEFLVSFYNNEISEKSEIFDDQFSVERPDGSNFTLKIRSTKLEDSAMYFCASRRETGSTDTQYFGPGTRLTVL.

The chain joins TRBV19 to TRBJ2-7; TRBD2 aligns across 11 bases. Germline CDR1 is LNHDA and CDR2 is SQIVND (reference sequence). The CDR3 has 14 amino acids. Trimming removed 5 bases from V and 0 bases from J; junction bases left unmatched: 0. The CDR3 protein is CASSLAGGSYEQYF. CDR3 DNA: TGTGCCAGTAGTCTAGCGGGGGGCTCCTACGAGCAGTACTTC.

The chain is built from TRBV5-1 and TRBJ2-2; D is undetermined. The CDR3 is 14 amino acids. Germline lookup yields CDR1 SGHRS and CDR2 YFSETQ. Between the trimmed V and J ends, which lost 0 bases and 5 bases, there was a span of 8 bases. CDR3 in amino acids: CASSLAITTGELFF. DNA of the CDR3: TGCGCCAGCAGCTTGGCCATTACTACCGGGGAGCTGTTTTTT.

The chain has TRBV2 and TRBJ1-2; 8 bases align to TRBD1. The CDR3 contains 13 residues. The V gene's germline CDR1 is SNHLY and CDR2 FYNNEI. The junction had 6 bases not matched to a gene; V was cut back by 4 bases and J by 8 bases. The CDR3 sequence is CASSAQGAGGYTF. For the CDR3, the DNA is TGTGCCAGCAGTGCTCAGGGGGCGGGAGGCTACACCTTC. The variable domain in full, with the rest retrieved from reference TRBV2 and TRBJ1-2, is EPEVTQTPSHQVTQMGQEVILRCVPISNHLYFYWYRQILGQKVEFLVSFYNNEISEKSEIFDDQFSVERPDGSNFTLKIRSTKLEDSAMYFCASSAQGAGGYTFGSGTRLTVV.

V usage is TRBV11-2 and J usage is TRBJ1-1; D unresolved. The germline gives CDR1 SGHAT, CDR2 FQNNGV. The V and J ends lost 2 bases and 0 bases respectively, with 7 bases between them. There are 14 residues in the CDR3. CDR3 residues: CASSLLRLNTEAFF. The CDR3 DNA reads TGTGCCAGCAGCTTACTACGGCTGAACACTGAAGCTTTCTTT.

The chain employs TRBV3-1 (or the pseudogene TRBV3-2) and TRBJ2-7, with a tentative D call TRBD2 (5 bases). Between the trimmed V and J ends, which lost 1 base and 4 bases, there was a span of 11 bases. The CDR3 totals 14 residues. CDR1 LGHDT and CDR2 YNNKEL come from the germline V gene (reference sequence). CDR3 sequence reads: CASSQGRRRYEQYF. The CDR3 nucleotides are TGTGCCAGCAGCCAAGGGAGGAGGAGGTACGAGCAGTACTTC.

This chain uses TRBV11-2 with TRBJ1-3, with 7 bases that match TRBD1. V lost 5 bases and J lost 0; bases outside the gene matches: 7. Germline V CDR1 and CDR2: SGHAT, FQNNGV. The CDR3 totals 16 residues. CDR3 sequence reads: CASSPRTGSSGNTIYF. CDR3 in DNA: TGTGCCAGCAGCCCCCGGACAGGAAGCTCTGGAAACACCATATATTTT. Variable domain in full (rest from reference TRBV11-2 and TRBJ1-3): EAGVAQSPRYKIIEKRQSVAFWCNPISGHATLYWYQQILGQGPKLLIQFQNNGVVDDSQLPKDRFSAERLKGVDSTLKIQPAKLEDSAVYLCASSPRTGSSGNTIYFGEGSWLTVV.

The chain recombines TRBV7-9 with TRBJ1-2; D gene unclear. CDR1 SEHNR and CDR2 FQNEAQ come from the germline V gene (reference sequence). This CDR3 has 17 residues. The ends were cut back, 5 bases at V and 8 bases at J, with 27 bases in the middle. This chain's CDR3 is CASSPLFWEVGSGGYTF. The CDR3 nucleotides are TGTGCCAGCAGCCCCCTGTTCTGGGAAGTGGGTTCGGGGGGCTACACCTTC. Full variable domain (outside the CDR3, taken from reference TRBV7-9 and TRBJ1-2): DTGVSQNPRHKITKRGQNVTFRCDPISEHNRLYWYRQTLGQGPEFLTYFQNEAQLEKSRLLSDRFSAERPKGSFSTLEIQRTEQGDSAMYLCASSPLFWEVGSGGYTFGSGTRLTVV.

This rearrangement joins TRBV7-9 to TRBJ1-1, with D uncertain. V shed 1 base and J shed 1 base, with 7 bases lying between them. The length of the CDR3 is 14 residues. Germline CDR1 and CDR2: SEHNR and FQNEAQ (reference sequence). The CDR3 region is CASSLVSQNTEAFF. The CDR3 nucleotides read TGTGCCAGCAGCTTAGTTTCTCAGAACACTGAAGCTTTCTTT.